The entry below gives a single T cell receptor (beta chain) sequence along with its context. This specimen comes from a study of blood T cell repertoires in COVID-19. In the study overall: COVID-19 samples, acute and convalescent, were from the United States, Italy and Spain.

The V gene's germline CDR1 is MNHEY and CDR2 SVGAGI. V was cut by 5 bases and J by 9 bases, with 17 bases left in between. The CDR3 totals 14 residues. Generated by immunoSEQ multiplex PCR, the TCRdb table keeps only in-frame clones and is missing some. Of about 210,000 clones in the sample, around 82% were seen once. Sequenced sample: peripheral blood. The chain links TRBV6-5 to TRBJ2-4; a possible D gene is TRBD2 (6 bases). This TCR was recovered from a human donor in a cohort sampled during active COVID-19. CDR3 amino acids: CASSHGTSEGIQYF. In DNA form, the CDR3 reads TGTGCCAGCAGTCATGGGACTTCCGAGGGCATTCAGTACTTC.